The 5 T cell receptor beta chains below were found in one sample sequenced in a study of cytomegalovirus exposure and HLA in healthy donors. 13 Jbeta primers and 60 Vbeta primers were used for the PCR. This table comes from immunoSEQ multiplex PCR, and its TCRdb copy is limited to in-frame clones, with some not included. The sample shows approximately 160,000 clones, 60% to 80% of them seen only once. The sample consisted of PBMCs. The source of these receptors is a woman aged 50 to 60 in good health and CMV-seropositive.

The gene calls are TRBV7-8 and TRBJ2-5, with D perhaps TRBD2 (7 bases). Germline CDR1 is SGHVS and CDR2 is FQNEAQ. The V gene lost 4 bases and the J gene lost 5 bases, with 14 bases spanning the gap. This CDR3 contains 14 residues. The DNA of the CDR3 is TGTGCCAGCAGCTCGATGGGGGGGCTGGAGACCCAGTACTTC. It yields the protein CASSSMGGLETQYF.

The sample holds a few counts of this clone. The V call is TRBV6-5, the J call TRBJ2-5; weak D call: TRBD2 (5 bases). The better agreement between TRBJ2-7 and the DNA end casts doubt on the J call. The CDR3 covers 13 residues. Germline V gene lookup returns CDR1 MNHEY and CDR2 SVGAGI. This CDR3 reads CASFGVRDGEQYF. The DNA for the CDR3 is TGTGCCAGTTTCGGGGTGAGGGATGGCGAGCAGTACTTC.

This clone was detected a few times. The chain employs TRBV5-8 and TRBJ2-1; D is uncertain. The length of the CDR3 is 11 residues. V lost 4 bases to trimming and J lost 5 bases, with 4 bases between them. The germline V gene encodes CDR1 SGHTS and CDR2 YDEGEE. The CDR3 nucleotides read TGTGCCAGCAGCGCTAACAATGAGCAGTTCTTC. Translation gives CASSANNEQFF.

The rearrangement links TRBV19 to TRBJ1-4; D may be TRBD1 (6 bases). V lost 5 bases to trimming and J lost 6 bases, with 16 bases between them. The CDR3 is made up of 15 amino acids. CDR1 is LNHDA, CDR2 SQIVND, per germline (reference sequence). The CDR3 bases are TGTGCCAGTAGTGACTACAGGGTTATGGATGAAAAACTGTTTTTT. Its protein is CASSDYRVMDEKLFF.

The table lists this clone with a count of one. The chain joins TRBV6-1 to TRBJ2-5, with a weak D call TRBD2 (6 bases). CDR1 and CDR2 (germline): MNHNS, SASEGT. CDR3 length: 14 amino acids. V dropped 3 bases and J dropped 3 bases, with 11 bases sitting between them. The CDR3 DNA is TGTGCCAGCAGTGAGCCGGGACTTAAAGAGACCCAGTACTTC. Residues: CASSEPGLKETQYF.